Presented here are 10 T cell receptor beta chains from one specimen sequenced in a study of technical replicates of blood from a handful of donors. Assay used: immunoSEQ multiplex PCR; TCRdb lists only in-frame clones, some missing. The table records some 80,000 clones, less than 95% of them present only once. Sequences were obtained from T cells isolated from PBMCs. These receptors were collected from a human donor in good health.

The genes are TRBV9 and TRBJ2-7; 8 bases agree with TRBD1. The germline gives CDR1 SGDLS, CDR2 YYNGEE. J gave up 4 bases and V 3 bases, and 9 bases lay outside the gene matches. The CDR3 is made up of 15 amino acids. CDR3 DNA sequence: TGTGCCAGCAGCGCCACGGCAGGGGGCCAGTACGAGCAGTACTTC. Translating gives CASSATAGGQYEQYF.

This chain uses TRBV10-3 with TRBJ1-1; 7 bases are shared with TRBD1. Germline trimming cut 6 bases from V and 1 base from J; bases unmatched to any gene: 8. The V gene's germline CDR1 is ENHRY and CDR2 SYGVKD. This CDR3 is 15 amino acids long. CDR3: CAIRGRTGPNTEAFF. As DNA, the CDR3 is TGTGCCATCAGGGGACGGACAGGCCCGAACACTGAAGCTTTCTTT.

The genes are TRBV10-3 and TRBJ2-1, with 8 bases identical to TRBD2. The CDR3 length is 15 residues. The germline V gene encodes CDR1 ENHRY and CDR2 SYGVKD. With 2 bases clipped from V and 1 base from J, the junction kept 1 base outside the gene matches. This CDR3 reads CAISEGLASYNEQFF. CDR3 coding DNA: TGTGCCATCAGTGAGGGACTAGCATCCTACAATGAGCAGTTCTTC.

Here the CDR3 reads CASGIHQGYEQYF. CDR3 nucleotides: TGTGCTAGTGGTATCCATCAGGGCTACGAGCAGTACTTC. The gene calls are TRBV12-5 and TRBJ2-7; D perhaps matches TRBD1 (5 bases). The ends were cut back, 5 bases at V and 3 bases at J, with 11 bases in the middle. Per germline, CDR1 LGHNT and CDR2 FRNRAP. This CDR3 is built from 13 residues.

As for this clone: One end of the junction fails to match germline, which may point to a read error. The chain uses TRBV7-7 and TRBJ2-5, with D maybe TRBD2 (6 bases). This CDR3 is built from 16 residues. The germline V gene encodes CDR1 SSHAT and CDR2 FNYEAQ (reference sequence). The CDR3 nucleotides read TGTGCTAGCAGCTTAAATTTCGGGCGGGATGGGGAGACCCAGTACTTC. This translates into CASSLNFGRDGETQYF.

The gene calls are TRBV6-5 and TRBJ2-7, with 8 bases lining up with TRBD1. CDR1 is MNHEY, CDR2 SVGAGI, per germline. V trimming: 5 bases; J trimming: 5 bases; junction bases outside the gene matches: 8. The CDR3 runs 14 residues. The CDR3 DNA sequence: TGTGCCAGCAGTCCGGGACAGGAGCCCCACGAGCAGTACTTC. Residues: CASSPGQEPHEQYF.

The chain uses TRBV5-1 and TRBJ2-5; TRBD2 matches 11 bases. Germline loops: CDR1 SGHRS, CDR2 YFSETQ. Germline trimming cut 2 bases from V and 5 bases from J; bases unmatched to any gene: 17. The CDR3 is 19 amino acids. The CDR3 DNA sequence: TGCGCCAGCAGCTTACAGACAGGTCGAGGGACTAGCGGTTTGGAGACCCAGTACTTC. This codes for CASSLQTGRGTSGLETQYF.

This clone was detected once. The chain employs TRBV2 and TRBJ2-7, with 8 nucleotides matching TRBD2. Germline V CDR1 and CDR2: SNHLY, FYNNEI. J was trimmed by 2 bases and V by 10 bases; bases with no gene match: 19. CDR3 length equals 17 residues. The CDR3 DNA is TGTGCCATAGGGACTAGTGAAGTCACTGGCTCGACCTACGAGCAGTACTTC. Its translation is CAIGTSEVTGSTYEQYF.

The chain carries TRBV27 and TRBJ2-7; 7 bases are a match to TRBD2. This CDR3 region has 14 residues. Germline CDR1 MNHEY, CDR2 SMNVEV (reference sequence). Trimming at V came to 4 bases and at J to 3 bases, leaving 6 bases not matched to a gene. The CDR3: CASSYTGGNYEQYF. CDR3 nucleotides: TGTGCCAGCAGTTATACGGGGGGAAACTACGAGCAGTACTTC.

The chain has TRBV30 and TRBJ2-4; TRBD2 agrees at 7 bases. The CDR3 is 15 amino acids. Germline CDR1 and CDR2: GTSNPN and SVGIG (reference sequence). V shed 5 bases and J 1 base; nucleotides not matched to a gene: 8. CDR3 amino acids: CAWDSGIRAKNIQYF. The CDR3 DNA reads as TGTGCCTGGGACAGCGGGATCCGCGCCAAAAACATTCAGTACTTC.